This T cell receptor (beta chain) was retrieved from a study of blood T cell repertoires in COVID-19. This CDR3 has 15 residues. Trimming took 5 bases from V and 5 from J; bases not matched to a gene: 7. The germline CDR1 and CDR2 sequences are MNHEY and SMNVEV (reference sequence). Repertoires were generated with immunoSEQ multiplex PCR, while TCRdb's copy carries only in-frame clones and drops some. The sample lists roughly 39,000 clones; around 87% were seen once. This TCR was recovered from a woman aged 80 or over with active COVID-19. The chain combines TRBV27 with TRBJ2-7; TRBD2 matches at 12 bases. Sequenced: peripheral blood. Written as DNA, the CDR3 is TGTGCCAGCAGTGCCCGGACTAGCGGGGCCCACGAGCAGTACTTC. Translation gives CASSARTSGAHEQYF.